These T cell receptor beta chains were read from a single sample in a study of response to subunit inactivated influenza vaccine. TCRdb reprocessed the RT-PCR reads via MiXCR and lists one record per CDR3 protein. The sample comprises about 800,000 distinct CDR3 sequences, approximately 21% of which are singletons, and 9.5% to 13% rests with the top ten. The material was PBMCs from blood, obtained approximately 5 days after vaccination. The receptors were gathered from a man aged 50-59 years who received an inactivated influenza vaccine. The CDR3 runs from the conserved cysteine through the conserved F or W. The D gene is left open where the match is weak. Size is omitted from some rows. Given values are once, few, many or a class for expanded clones.

j_gene	d_gene	abundance	v_gene	CDR3aa	CDR3nt
TRBJ2-1	.	.	TRBV6-5	CASSYSLTGHHEQFF	TGTGCCAGCAGTTACTCCCTTACAGGGCACCATGAGCAGTTCTTC
TRBJ2-7	.	few	TRBV6-1	CASRETSGTSYEQYF	TGTGCCAGCAGGGAAACCTCCGGGACATCCTACGAGCAGTACTTC
TRBJ2-7	TRBD1	many	TRBV12-3/TRBV12-4	CASSFDRGRPSYEQYF	TGTGCCAGCAGCTTCGACAGGGGGCGACCCTCCTACGAGCAGTACTTC
TRBJ1-6	.	.	TRBV28	CASSLWALEGSPLHF	TGTGCCAGCAGTTTATGGGCCCTCGAAGGTTCACCCCTCCACTTT
TRBJ2-5	.	.	TRBV28	CASSPTGRSGETQYF	TGTGCCAGCAGTCCGACGGGACGGTCGGGGGAGACCCAGTACTTC
TRBJ2-7	.	few	TRBV29-1	CSVEDNGFAEQYF	TGCAGCGTTGAAGATAACGGGTTCGCCGAGCAGTACTTC
TRBJ1-2	.	few	TRBV20-1	CSARVRQLNGYTF	TGCAGTGCTAGAGTTCGGCAGCTTAATGGCTACACCTTC
TRBJ2-3	.	few	TRBV7-6	CASSHNAQGRGTDTQYF	TGTGCCAGCAGCCATAATGCTCAGGGCAGAGGCACAGATACGCAGTATTTT
TRBJ1-5	.	few	TRBV29-1	CSVALNSNQPQHF	TGCAGCGTTGCACTAAATAGCAATCAGCCCCAGCATTTT
TRBJ2-7	.	.	TRBV3-1	CASSQMRTGGSWEQYF	TGTGCCAGCAGCCAAATGAGAACGGGGGGCTCCTGGGAGCAGTACTTC
TRBJ2-2	TRBD2	.	TRBV6-1	CASSGLAERGAGELFF	TGTGCCAGCAGCGGACTAGCGGAACGCGGGGCCGGGGAGCTGTTTTTT
TRBJ2-7	.	.	TRBV12-3/TRBV12-4	CASSLVGSFNEQYF	TGTGCCAGCAGTTTAGTCGGGAGTTTCAACGAGCAGTACTTC
TRBJ2-7	TRBD2	few	TRBV7-9	CASSPGTTYREQYF	TGTGCCAGCAGCCCGGGGACTACCTACCGCGAGCAGTACTTC
TRBJ2-1	TRBD1	few	TRBV20-1	CSASAGSRGRLHADNEQFF	TGCAGTGCTAGTGCCGGATCCAGGGGGCGGCTTCACGCAGACAATGAGCAGTTCTTC
TRBJ2-7	.	.	TRBV5-5	CASSPQGIYEQYF	TGTGCCAGCAGCCCCCAGGGGATCTACGAGCAGTACTTC
TRBJ1-1	TRBD1	.	TRBV5-6	CASSLGDRGDEAFF	TGTGCCAGCAGCTTAGGGGACAGGGGCGACGAAGCTTTCTTT
TRBJ2-5	.	few	TRBV20-1	CSARGYPGKETQYF	TGCAGTGCTAGGGGGTACCCAGGCAAGGAGACCCAGTACTTC
TRBJ1-1	TRBD1	few	TRBV2	CASTSTGVAFF	TGTGCCAGCACTTCAACAGGGGTAGCTTTCTTT
TRBJ2-5	.	few	TRBV4-3	CASSQDAQETQYF	TGCGCCAGCAGCCAAGATGCACAAGAGACCCAGTACTTC
TRBJ2-2	TRBD2	few	TRBV11-2	CASSSLGTSDGTGELFF	TGTGCCAGCAGCTCCTTAGGGACTAGCGATGGCACCGGGGAGCTGTTTTTT
TRBJ2-7	.	.	TRBV7-2	CASSLLGRVDEQYF	TGTGCCAGCAGCTTATTGGGGAGAGTCGACGAGCAGTACTTC
TRBJ1-3	.	few	TRBV12-3/TRBV12-4	CASSFAQGGNTIYF	TGTGCCAGCAGTTTTGCCCAGGGAGGAAACACCATATATTTT
TRBJ2-3	.	.	TRBV5-6	CASSYRWGRERDTQYF	TGTGCCAGCAGCTACCGCTGGGGCAGGGAGAGAGATACGCAGTATTTT
TRBJ2-1	TRBD2	.	TRBV20-1	CSAERTSGFFYNEQFF	TGCAGTGCCGAGCGGACTAGCGGATTTTTTTACAATGAGCAGTTCTTC
TRBJ2-7	.	few	TRBV29-1	CSVAGTAYEQYF	TGCAGCGTAGCCGGGACGGCCTACGAGCAGTACTTC
TRBJ2-7	.	.	TRBV9	CASSMGPGLDYEQYF	TGTGCCAGCAGCATGGGACCGGGTCTCGACTACGAGCAGTACTTC
TRBJ2-7	.	.	TRBV20-1	CSASGRLIVSYEQYF	TGCAGTGCTAGTGGTCGGCTGATAGTCTCCTACGAGCAGTACTTC
TRBJ2-1	.	many	TRBV4-3	CASSNHGGNEQFF	TGCGCCAGCAGCAACCACGGCGGGAATGAGCAGTTCTTC
TRBJ2-1	.	.	TRBV19	CASSINTGPNNEQFF	TGTGCCAGTAGCATAAACACCGGGCCCAACAATGAGCAGTTCTTC
TRBJ2-1	.	.	TRBV7-2	CASSLGPTRHEQFF	TGTGCCAGCAGCTTAGGTCCTACTAGGCATGAGCAGTTCTTC
TRBJ2-5	.	many	TRBV20-1	CSAKQETQYF	TGCAGTGCTAAACAAGAGACCCAGTACTTC
TRBJ1-5	.	.	TRBV7-9	CASSPGGLYNQPQHF	TGTGCCAGCAGCCCCGGCGGATTGTACAATCAGCCCCAGCATTTT
TRBJ2-3	TRBD2	few	TRBV9	CASSPRGAGGFTDTQYF	TGTGCCAGCAGCCCCCGGGGAGCGGGGGGGTTCACAGATACGCAGTATTTT
TRBJ2-4	.	few	TRBV5-1	CASSSAVAKNIQYF	TGCGCCAGCAGTTCGGCGGTAGCCAAAAACATTCAGTACTTC
TRBJ1-5	.	.	TRBV6-2/TRBV6-3	CASSYEYRGANQPQHF	TGTGCCAGCAGTTACGAGTACCGGGGGGCGAATCAGCCCCAGCATTTT
TRBJ2-7	.	few	TRBV6-5	CASSYSPGNEQYF	TGTGCCAGCAGTTACTCACCGGGGAACGAGCAGTACTTC
TRBJ1-6	TRBD1	.	TRBV5-1	CASSSRGETYNSPLHF	TGCGCCAGCAGCTCCAGGGGGGAAACCTATAATTCACCCCTCCACTTT
TRBJ2-7	TRBD2	.	TRBV27	CASSPLGEGRQMQYF	TGTGCCAGCAGTCCGCTTGGGGAGGGCCGTCAGATGCAGTACTTC
TRBJ2-3	.	few	TRBV5-1	CASSLFRGDTQYF	TGCGCCAGCAGCTTATTCAGGGGTGATACGCAGTATTTT
TRBJ2-3	TRBD1	few	TRBV7-3	CASSLAGQGQRDTQYF	TGTGCCAGCAGCTTAGCGGGACAGGGGCAGAGAGATACGCAGTATTTT
TRBJ2-7	.	.	TRBV28	CASSLWRLQAYEQYF	TGTGCCAGCAGTTTATGGCGACTTCAAGCCTACGAGCAGTACTTC
TRBJ2-7	.	.	TRBV6-5	CASTFKYEQYF	TGTGCCAGCACTTTTAAATACGAGCAGTACTTC
TRBJ2-5	.	few	TRBV7-2	CASSLLPRRPGTQYF	TGTGCCAGCAGCTTACTTCCGCGGCGGCCCGGGACCCAGTACTTC
TRBJ2-3	.	few	TRBV11-2	CASSLDLRSTQYF	TGTGCCAGCAGCTTAGATCTGAGGAGTACGCAGTATTTT
TRBJ1-1	.	few	TRBV7-2	CASSLEHGATEAFF	TGTGCCAGCAGCTTAGAACACGGAGCCACTGAAGCTTTCTTT
TRBJ2-1	TRBD2	few	TRBV29-1	CSAGSAGEVFF	TGCAGCGCGGGGAGCGCGGGGGAAGTGTTCTTC
TRBJ2-5	.	.	TRBV7-2	CASSLGTGGRAQYF	TGTGCCAGCAGCTTAGGGACGGGCGGTAGGGCCCAGTACTTC
TRBJ2-7	.	few	TRBV5-6	CASSWGRHYEQYF	TGTGCCAGCAGCTGGGGACGGCACTACGAGCAGTACTTC
TRBJ2-1	TRBD2	few	TRBV5-1	CASKNGSLAGAGEQFF	TGCGCCAGCAAGAACGGGAGCCTAGCGGGAGCAGGTGAGCAGTTCTTC
TRBJ2-7	TRBD2	few	TRBV4-2	CASSQDLGLAGGNEQYF	TGTGCCAGCAGCCAAGATCTAGGACTAGCGGGAGGTAACGAGCAGTACTTC
TRBJ2-1	.	many	TRBV29-1	CSGRTADYNEQFF	TGCAGCGGGCGGACCGCCGACTACAATGAGCAGTTCTTC
TRBJ1-5	.	.	TRBV7-2	CASSSSGQPYQPQHF	TGTGCCAGCAGCTCATCTGGACAGCCCTATCAGCCCCAGCATTTT
TRBJ2-3	TRBD2	.	TRBV20-1	CSAKAGGSRTDTQYF	TGCAGTGCTAAGGCTGGCGGGAGTCGCACAGATACGCAGTATTTT